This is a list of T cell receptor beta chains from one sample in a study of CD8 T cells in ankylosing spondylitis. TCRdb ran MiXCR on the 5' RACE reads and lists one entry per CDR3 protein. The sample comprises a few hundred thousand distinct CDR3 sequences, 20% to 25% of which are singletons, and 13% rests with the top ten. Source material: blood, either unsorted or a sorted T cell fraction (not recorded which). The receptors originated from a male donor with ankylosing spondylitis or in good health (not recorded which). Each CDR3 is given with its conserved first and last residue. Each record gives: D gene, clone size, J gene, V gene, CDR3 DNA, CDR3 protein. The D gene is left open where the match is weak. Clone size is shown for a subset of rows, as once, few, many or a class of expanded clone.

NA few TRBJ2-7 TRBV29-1 TGCAGCGCCATGGACGGTTCCTACGAGCAGTACTTC CSAMDGSYEQYF
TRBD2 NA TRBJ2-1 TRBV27 TGTGCCAGCAGTTCCCTAGCGGGGGCCCTGAGTGAGCAGTTCTTC CASSSLAGALSEQFF
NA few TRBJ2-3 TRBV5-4 TGTGCCAGCAGCTGGGGGGCTACCGAAGACACAGATACGCAGTATTTT CASSWGATEDTDTQYF
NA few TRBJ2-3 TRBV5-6 TGTGCCAGCAGCTCACCCCCCCAGGGCACAGATACGCAGTATTTT CASSSPPQGTDTQYF
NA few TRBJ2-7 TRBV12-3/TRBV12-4 TGTGCCAGCAGTTTTCGGGGTTTCGGTGGAGGTCTAACCCGGTGGTTGCGTCGGTACTTC CASSFRGFGGGLTRWLRRYF
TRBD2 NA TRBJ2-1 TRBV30 TGTGCCTGGAGTGCGGCGGGGGTTGAGCAGTTCTTC CAWSAAGVEQFF
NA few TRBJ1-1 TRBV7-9 TGTGCCAGCAGCTATCATGAAGCTTTCTTT CASSYHEAFF
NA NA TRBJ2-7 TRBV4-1 TGCGCCAGCAGCCAAGATGACGGCGGGACCTACGAGCAGTACTTC CASSQDDGGTYEQYF
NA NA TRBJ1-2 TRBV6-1 TGTGCCAGCAGTCTCGGACAACTCAACTATGGCTACACCTTC CASSLGQLNYGYTF
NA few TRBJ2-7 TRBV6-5 TGTGCCAGCAGTTACTCCAACATAGCAGGGAAACCCAACGAGCAGTACTTC CASSYSNIAGKPNEQYF
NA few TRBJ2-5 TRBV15 TGTGCCACCAGCAGCGGACAGAGCCAAGAGACCCAGTACTTC CATSSGQSQETQYF
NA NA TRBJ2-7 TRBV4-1 TGCGCCAGCAGCCAAGTAGGGCCGGTCTACGAGCAGTACTTC CASSQVGPVYEQYF
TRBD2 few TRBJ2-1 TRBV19 TGTGCCAGTAGTATATGGCGGGGGTATGAGCAGTTCTTC CASSIWRGYEQFF
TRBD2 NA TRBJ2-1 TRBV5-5 TGTGCCAGCAGCCCGGGACTAGCTCGCAATGAGCAGTTCTTC CASSPGLARNEQFF
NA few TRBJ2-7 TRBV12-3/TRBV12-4 TGTGCCAGCAGTTTCTTACAGGGTGCCGAGCAGTACTTC CASSFLQGAEQYF
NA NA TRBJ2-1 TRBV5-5 TGTGCCAGCAGCACCGATGATGAGCAGTTCTTC CASSTDDEQFF
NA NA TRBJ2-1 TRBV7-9 TGTGCCAGCAGCCCCGAGTCGGATGAGCAGTTCTTC CASSPESDEQFF
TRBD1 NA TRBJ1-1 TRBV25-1 TGTGCCAGCAGGGGACAGGGGGCGAGGAGGTACACTGAAGCTTTCTTT CASRGQGARRYTEAFF
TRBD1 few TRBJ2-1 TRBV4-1 TGCGCCAGCAGCCAAGATCGCACCGGGACAGGGATCTACAATGAGCAGTTCTTC CASSQDRTGTGIYNEQFF
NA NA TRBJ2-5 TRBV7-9 TGTGCCAGCAGCCCCTTGTTTGGGGTGCAAGAGACCCAGTACTTC CASSPLFGVQETQYF
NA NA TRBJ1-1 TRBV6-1 TGTGCCAGCAGACAAACGTTGAACACTGAAGCTTTCTTT CASRQTLNTEAFF
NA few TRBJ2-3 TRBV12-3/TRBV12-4 TGTGCCAGCAGTCCCCTGGCCGATGGTACAGATACGCAGTATTTT CASSPLADGTDTQYF
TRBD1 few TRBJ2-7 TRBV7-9 TGTGCCAGCAGCTTCCAGGGGGCTAGCTCCTACGAGCAGTACTTC CASSFQGASSYEQYF
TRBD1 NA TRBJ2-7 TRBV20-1 TGCAGTGCTGGGACAGGCCCCTACGAGCAGTACTTC CSAGTGPYEQYF
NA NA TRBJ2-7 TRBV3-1 TGTGCCAGCAGCCGGAGGGTCTACGAGCAGTACTTC CASSRRVYEQYF
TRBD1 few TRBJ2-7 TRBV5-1 TGCGCCAGCAGCTTGGAAGGGACAGGGGCCTCATTC CASSLEGTGASF
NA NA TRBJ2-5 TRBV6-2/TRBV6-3 TGTGCCACCCGGGGTGGGCTACCCGAGAGGGAGACCCAGTACTTC CATRGGLPERETQYF
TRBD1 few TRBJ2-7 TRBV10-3 TGTGCCAGCGCGGACAGGGGCTACGAGCAGTACTTC CASADRGYEQYF
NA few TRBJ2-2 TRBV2 TGTGCCAGCAGTGAACCGAGGCAGGACGCCGGGGAGCTGTTTTTT CASSEPRQDAGELFF
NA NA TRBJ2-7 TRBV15 TGTGCCACCAGCAGAGAATTTGTGTCCTACGAGCAGTACTTC CATSREFVSYEQYF
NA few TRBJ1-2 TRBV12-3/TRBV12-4 TGTGCCAGCAGTTCGACGGACCTTAGGTATGGCTACACCTTC CASSSTDLRYGYTF
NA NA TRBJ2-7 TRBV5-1 TGCGCCAGCAGCCCGGCCAGGGGGGGCCCCTACGAGCAGTACTTC CASSPARGGPYEQYF
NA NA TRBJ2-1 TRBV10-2 TGCGCCAGCAGTGAGATGGCTAGCCACGGTGAGCAGTTCTTC CASSEMASHGEQFF
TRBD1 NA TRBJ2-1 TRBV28 TGTGCCAGCAGCCCCTCAACCGGGACAGGGTCGTTTCTAGTGTCCTACAATGAGCAGTTCTTC CASSPSTGTGSFLVSYNEQFF
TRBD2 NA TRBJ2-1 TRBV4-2 TGTGCCAGCAGCCTCGCCGGGACTAGCGGGGGGGCGGTCTACAATGAGCAGTTCTTC CASSLAGTSGGAVYNEQFF
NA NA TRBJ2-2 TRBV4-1 TGCGCCAGCAGCCTCAGGAACTTTGATACCGGGGAGCTGTTTTTT CASSLRNFDTGELFF
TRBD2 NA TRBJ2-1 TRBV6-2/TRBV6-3 TGTGCCAGCAGTTACATCGGGGGGGCGGAATACAATGAGCAGTTCTTC CASSYIGGAEYNEQFF